This record concerns one TCR beta chain sequence. Assay used: immunoSEQ multiplex PCR; TCRdb lists only in-frame clones, some missing. The sample has about 130,000 clones, approximately 86% seen once; the top ten hold under 2.5%. This entry comes from a study of blood T cell repertoires in COVID-19. Whole-study context: The study drew acute and convalescent COVID-19 samples from the United States, Italy and Spain.

The length of the CDR3 is 14 residues. V was clipped by 2 bases and J by 4 bases, with 11 bases between them. The germline V gene has CDR1 SNHLY and CDR2 FYNNEI. Assignment of participants to cohorts was predicated upon participant-reported clinical history. This clonotype was sampled from a woman in her forties or fifties who had recovered from COVID-19. The sample comprised PBMCs or T cells enriched from blood (not recorded which). This chain uses TRBV2 with TRBJ1-2; no clear D. The CDR3, as DNA: TGTGCCAGCAGTGAACCGGGTAGGAGCTATGGCTACACCTTC. It encodes CASSEPGRSYGYTF.